Below, one T cell receptor (beta chain) is given with its context. Antigen specificity is unknown. Making TCR cDNA involved 5'RACE template switching, which added UMIs and a universal primer site. TCRdb itself ran the 5' RACE reads through MiXCR, one entry per CDR3 protein. The sample has about 630,000 distinct CDR3 sequences, about 12% seen once. These data originate in a study of T cells after yellow fever vaccination. For the study at large: Preparation of fractions with low cell numbers was performed using SMART-Seq v4 Ultra Low Input. General study results and limits: Relatively few clonotypes were ones that appeared in both CD4 and CD8 compartments. Although the secondary response was weaker, it peaked faster, at day 5 versus 15.

The ends were cut back, 2 bases at V and 3 bases at J, with 14 bases in the middle. The V gene's germline CDR1 is SEHNR and CDR2 FQNEAQ (reference sequence). The CDR3 runs 15 residues. The sample here was PBMCs, taken on the day of the yellow fever booster vaccination. The V call is TRBV7-9, the J call TRBJ2-7; D is unclear. The clonotype was recovered from a man between 25 and 39 years old who received the YFV17D yellow fever vaccine. CDR3 loop: CASSLNSDPGYEQYF. The CDR3 bases are TGTGCCAGCAGCTTAAACAGCGACCCGGGCTACGAGCAGTACTTC.